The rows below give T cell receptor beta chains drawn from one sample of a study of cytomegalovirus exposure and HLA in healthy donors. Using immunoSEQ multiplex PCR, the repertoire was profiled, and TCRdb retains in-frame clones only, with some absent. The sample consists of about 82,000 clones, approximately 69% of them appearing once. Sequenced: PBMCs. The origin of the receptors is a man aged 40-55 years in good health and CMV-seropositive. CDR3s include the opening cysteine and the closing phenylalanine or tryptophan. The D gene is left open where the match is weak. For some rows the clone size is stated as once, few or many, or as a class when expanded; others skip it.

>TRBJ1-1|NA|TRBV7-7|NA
CASSLSLNTEAFF
TGTGCCAGCAGCTTATCTCTGAACACTGAAGCTTTCTTT
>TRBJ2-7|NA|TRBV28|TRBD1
CASRTGVSYEQYF
TGTGCCAGCAGGACAGGGGTATCCTACGAGCAGTACTTC
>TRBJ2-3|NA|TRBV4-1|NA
CASTKKQGTDTQYF
TGCGCCAGCACCAAAAAACAGGGAACAGATACGCAGTATTTT
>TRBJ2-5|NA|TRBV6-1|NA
CASSETAEETQYF
TGTGCCAGCAGTGAAACGGCGGAAGAGACCCAGTACTTC
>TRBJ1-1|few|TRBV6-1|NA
CASSWGGGTTEAFF
TGTGCCAGCAGTTGGGGAGGGGGAACAACTGAAGCTTTCTTT
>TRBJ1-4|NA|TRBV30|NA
CAWATPGIEKLFF
TGTGCCTGGGCGACGCCAGGAATTGAAAAACTGTTTTTT
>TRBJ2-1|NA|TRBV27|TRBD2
CASSERGSYNEQFF
TGTGCCAGCAGCGAGCGGGGCTCCTACAATGAGCAGTTCTTC
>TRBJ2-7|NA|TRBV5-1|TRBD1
CASSPDRGYEQYF
TGCGCCAGCAGCCCGGACAGGGGCTACGAGCAGTACTTC
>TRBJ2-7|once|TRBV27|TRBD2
CASSPLTSGYSYEQYF
TGTGCCAGCAGTCCCCTGACTAGCGGGTACTCCTACGAGCAGTACTTC
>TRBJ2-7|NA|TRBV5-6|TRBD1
CASTARDRSTYEQYF
TGTGCCAGCACGGCCCGGGACAGGTCGACCTACGAGCAGTACTTC
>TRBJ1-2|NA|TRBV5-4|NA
CASSLDGWGRGNDGYTF
TGTGCCAGCAGCTTGGATGGGTGGGGAAGGGGGAATGATGGCTACACCTTC
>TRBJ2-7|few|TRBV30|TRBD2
CAWSVRGSGSYEQYF
TGTGCCTGGAGTGTACGGGGTAGCGGGAGTTACGAGCAGTACTTC
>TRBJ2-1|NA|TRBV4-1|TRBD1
CASSQDRTGGWDEQFF
TGCGCCAGCAGCCAAGATAGAACAGGGGGCTGGGATGAGCAGTTCTTC
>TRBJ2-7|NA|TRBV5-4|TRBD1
CASSRDRYSYEQYF
TGTGCCAGCAGCCGGGACAGGTACTCCTACGAGCAGTACTTC
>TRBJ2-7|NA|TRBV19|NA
CASSTQVLYEQYF
TGTGCCAGTAGTACCCAGGTCCTTTACGAGCAGTACTTC